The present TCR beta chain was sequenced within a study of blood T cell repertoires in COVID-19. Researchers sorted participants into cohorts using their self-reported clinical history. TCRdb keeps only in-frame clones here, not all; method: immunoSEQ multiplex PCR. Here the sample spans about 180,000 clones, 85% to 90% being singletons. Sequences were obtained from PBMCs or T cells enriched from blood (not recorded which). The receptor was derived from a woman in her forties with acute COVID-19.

The CDR3 nucleotides are TGTGCCAGCAGTTTGCGGGGCTCTTATGAGCAGTACTTC. Its translation: CASSLRGSYEQYF. This chain uses TRBV27 with TRBJ2-7; TRBD2 is a possible D gene (6 bases). The CDR3 totals 13 residues. Deletions cut 3 bases from V and 7 bases from J, with 13 bases between. CDR1 and CDR2 (germline): MNHEY, SMNVEV (reference sequence).